This TCR beta chain is drawn from a study of regulatory T cells in long-lasting Graves disease. Time point here: newly diagnosed GD, antithyroid drugs for less than 3 months. From PBMCs, RNA was extracted and then used to make the TCR library. The CDR3 is made up of 16 amino acids. CDR1 is SGHVS, CDR2 FNYEAQ, per germline. The V gene lost 5 bases and the J gene lost 0 bases, with 16 bases spanning the gap. For TCR beta, libraries came from iRepertoire HTBI primers and Arm-PCR of CDR3 regions. TCRdb analysed the multiplex PCR reads with MiXCR anew, one entry per CDR3 protein. Here the sample spans about 450,000 distinct CDR3 sequences, 16% being singletons. These sequences were also reported in another study, on T cells in Graves' hyperthyroidism and ophthalmopathy.

V and J are TRBV7-6 and TRBJ1-1; TRBD1 might be the D (6 bases). The origin of this receptor is a woman between 25 and 40 years old with Graves disease. The specimen comprised peripheral blood mononuclear cells (PBMCs), sampled at new diagnosis, from a patient treated with antithyroid drugs. The CDR3 sequence: CASSHLGGFMNTEAFF. CDR3 DNA sequence: TGTGCCAGCAGCCACCTAGGGGGGTTTATGAACACTGAAGCTTTCTTT.